The 20 T cell receptor beta chains below were found in one sample sequenced in a study of cytomegalovirus exposure and HLA in healthy donors. The PCR employed 60 Vbeta primers together with 13 Jbeta primers. The repertoire was sequenced with immunoSEQ multiplex PCR; TCRdb's copy has only in-frame clones and lacks some. In total, the table holds about 92,000 clones. The sequenced sample consisted of PBMCs. The receptors derive from a man aged 50 to 60 in good health and CMV-seropositive.

V and J are TRBV5-6 and TRBJ2-7; TRBD2 is a possible D gene (5 bases). CDR1 is SGHDT, CDR2 YYEEEE, per germline. This CDR3 comprises 14 residues. V gave up 2 bases and J gave up 6 bases, with 15 bases separating them. In nucleotides, the CDR3 is TGTGCCAGCAGCTTCACTAGATCGGGCCTCGAGCAGTACTTC. Residues: CASSFTRSGLEQYF.

The genes are TRBV11-2 and TRBJ2-5, with 7 bases matching TRBD1. CDR1 and CDR2 from the germline V gene are SGHAT and FQNNGV. This CDR3 spans 15 amino acids. The V gene end was trimmed by 4 bases and the J gene end by 1 base; junction bases not matched to a gene: 6. Here the CDR3 DNA reads TGTGCCAGCAGCTCCTCTGACAGGGCCCAAGAGACCCAGTACTTC. Translating gives CASSSSDRAQETQYF.

The V gene is TRBV5-5, the J gene TRBJ1-2; 8 bases line up with TRBD1. The length of the CDR3 is 16 residues. V was pared by 3 bases and J by 7 bases, with 14 bases of the junction left unmatched. Germline V gene sequence: CDR1 SGHKS, CDR2 YYEKEE (reference sequence). CDR3 in DNA: TGTGCCAGCAGCTCGGAACAGGGGGGATATGGGGGTGGCTACACCTTC. Residues: CASSSEQGGYGGGYTF.

This sequence joins TRBV18 and TRBJ1-2; 7 bases line up with TRBD1. The CDR3 sequence is 15 residues long. Germline assignment: CDR1 KGHSH and CDR2 LQKENI. The V segment lost 3 bases and the J segment 4 bases; nucleotides outside the gene matches: 8. CDR3 DNA sequence: TGTGCCAGCTCACCGCGACAGGGCCCCTTCTATGGCTACACCTTC. It encodes CASSPRQGPFYGYTF.

This rearrangement joins TRBV19 to TRBJ2-1; 9 bases are shared with TRBD1. The V gene end was trimmed by 5 bases and the J gene end by 7 bases; junction bases not matched to a gene: 9. The germline V gene encodes CDR1 LNHDA and CDR2 SQIVND (reference sequence). This CDR3 is 15 amino acids long. This CDR3 is CASSFRDRVFNEQFF. CDR3 bases: TGTGCCAGTAGTTTCCGGGACAGGGTCTTTAATGAGCAGTTCTTC.

The rearrangement uses TRBV19 and TRBJ1-5; D might be TRBD1 (5 bases). V dropped 2 bases and J dropped 3 bases, with 8 bases sitting between them. Germline values: CDR1 LNHDA, CDR2 SQIVND (reference sequence). CDR3 length: 14 residues. CDR3 DNA sequence: TGTGCCAGTAGTATATGGGGGGTCAATCAGCCCCAGCATTTT. Translation: CASSIWGVNQPQHF.

The V and J genes are TRBV7-2 and TRBJ1-2, with TRBD1 matching over 8 bases. Looked up from germline, CDR1 is SGHTA and CDR2 is FQGNSA. V lost 5 bases to trimming and J lost 7 bases; unmatched junction nucleotides: 6. The CDR3 has 13 amino acids. DNA of the CDR3: TGTGCCAGCAGCAGCGACAGGGGTCTTGGCTACACCTTC. Its translation: CASSSDRGLGYTF.

The genes are TRBV9 and TRBJ2-3; 10 positions agree with TRBD2. J was trimmed by 3 bases and V by 0 bases; bases with no gene match: 4. CDR3 length: 16 residues. Per the germline V gene, CDR1 is SGDLS and CDR2 is YYNGEE. The DNA for the CDR3 is TGTGCCAGCAGCGTAGCAGCGGGAGGGCCGACAGATACGCAGTATTTT. Its translation is CASSVAAGGPTDTQYF.

CDR3 DNA sequence: TGCGCCAGCAGCTCCCTCCCAGCCAAAAACATTCAGTACTTC. Translated, it gives CASSSLPAKNIQYF. V is TRBV5-1 and J is TRBJ2-4; D not resolved. Germline lookup yields CDR1 SGHRS and CDR2 YFSETQ. V dropped 3 bases and J dropped 0 bases, with 7 bases sitting between them. The CDR3 is 14 residues long.

The chain carries TRBV11-2 and TRBJ1-2; 7 nucleotides line up with TRBD1. J was trimmed by 6 bases and V by 0 bases; bases with no gene match: 4. In germline, CDR1 is SGHAT, CDR2 FQNNGV. CDR3 size: 14 residues. The CDR3 sequence: CASSLDHRGNGYTF. Written as DNA, the CDR3 is TGTGCCAGCAGCTTAGATCACAGGGGTAATGGCTACACCTTC.

The chain uses TRBV30 and TRBJ1-6; no clear D gene. Germline V CDR1 and CDR2: GTSNPN, SVGIG (reference sequence). This CDR3 has 11 amino acids. The germline V and J ends were trimmed by 1 base and 9 bases, with 4 bases remaining between them. The CDR3 DNA reads as TGTGCCTGGAGTGCAGGTTCACCCCTCCACTTT. Translating gives CAWSAGSPLHF.

The J gene is TRBJ2-7, the V gene TRBV6-5; D may be TRBD1 (5 bases). The CDR3 is 13 amino acids. The germline gives CDR1 MNHEY, CDR2 SVGAGI. Trimming stripped 6 bases from V and 4 bases from J, with 13 bases between. The DNA of the CDR3 is TGTGCCAGCAGCCCCAGGGTCGGATACGAGCAGTACGTC. It specifies CASSPRVGYEQYV.

The chain is built from TRBV9 and TRBJ1-2; no clear D. Germline assignment: CDR1 SGDLS and CDR2 YYNGEE. CDR3 length equals 12 residues. Trimming shortened V by 3 bases and J by 2 bases, and 5 bases separated the two germline ends. For the CDR3, the DNA is TGTGCCAGCAGCGCGGGGAACTATGGCTACACCTTC. Encoded protein: CASSAGNYGYTF.

To note about this clone: Sequence at one end of the junction differs from germline and may be a read error. The V call is TRBV6-5, the J call TRBJ2-5; D remains ambiguous. In germline, CDR1 is MNHEY, CDR2 SVGAGI. The CDR3 has 13 amino acids. The CDR3 here is CASSSRIPETQYF. Here the CDR3 DNA reads TGTGCAAGCAGTTCTAGGATACCGGAGACCCAGTACTTC.

This rearrangement joins TRBV6-5 to TRBJ2-1, with 14 nucleotides matching TRBD2. The V gene end was trimmed by 0 bases and the J gene end by 9 bases; junction bases not matched to a gene: 4. The germline V gene encodes CDR1 MNHEY and CDR2 SVGAGI. The CDR3 totals 16 residues. CDR3 coding DNA: TGTGCCAGCAGTTACTCTACTGGACTAGCGGGAGGTGAGCAGTTCTTC. The encoded protein is CASSYSTGLAGGEQFF.

The chain uses TRBV7-9 and TRBJ2-1; no definite D call. Germline V gives CDR1 SEHNR, CDR2 FQNEAQ (reference sequence). The CDR3 is 14 residues long. The V end lost 1 base, the J end lost 10 bases, and 14 bases lay between the germline ends. The CDR3 nucleotides are TGTGCCAGCAGCTTAGACCTCACCGCGATCGAGCAGTTCTTC. Residues: CASSLDLTAIEQFF.

This chain joins TRBV5-4 and TRBJ1-1; 7 bases match TRBD1. Per germline, CDR1 SGHNT and CDR2 YYREEE (reference sequence). The length of the CDR3 is 16 residues. V gave up 5 bases and J gave up 5 bases; unmatched junction bases: 15. In DNA, the CDR3 is TGTGCCAGCAGACCGATTGGATCAGGGGGATGGACTGAAGCTTTCTTT. It encodes CASRPIGSGGWTEAFF.

This chain links TRBV11-2 with TRBJ2-2, with TRBD1 as a possible D gene (6 bases). Looked up from germline, CDR1 is SGHAT and CDR2 is FQNNGV. Trimming removed 1 base from V and 5 bases from J, with 14 bases in between. CDR3 length: 16 amino acids. The CDR3, as DNA: TGTGCCAGCAGCTTAGGTGGCCAGGGGTTTACCGGGGAGCTGTTTTTT. Encoded protein: CASSLGGQGFTGELFF.

The chain joins TRBV10-3 to TRBJ1-1, with 7 positions matching TRBD1. This CDR3 spans 16 amino acids. Germline CDR1 ENHRY, CDR2 SYGVKD. V dropped 4 bases and J dropped 0; count of bases not matched to a gene: 8. The CDR3 loop is CAISVGSGTVNTEAFF. The CDR3 DNA reads as TGTGCCATCAGTGTTGGATCCGGGACAGTGAACACTGAAGCTTTCTTT.

The chain joins TRBV2 to TRBJ1-2; 8 bases are shared with TRBD1. The germline CDR1 and CDR2 sequences are SNHLY and FYNNEI. This CDR3 spans 14 amino acids. With 2 bases clipped from V and 4 bases from J, the junction kept 3 bases outside the gene matches. The CDR3 spells CASSEQGAVYGYTF. CDR3 nucleotide sequence: TGTGCCAGCAGTGAACAGGGGGCTGTCTATGGCTACACCTTC.